The 19 T cell receptor beta chains below were found in one sample sequenced in a study of cytomegalovirus exposure and HLA in healthy donors. The study ran its PCR with 60 Vbeta and 13 Jbeta primers. Profiled with immunoSEQ multiplex PCR; TCRdb holds only in-frame clones, not every one. The sample lists roughly 160,000 clones, roughly 85% occurring once. Sequenced material: PBMCs. The receptors were sampled from a woman between 45 and 60 years old in good health and CMV-seronegative.

The chain carries TRBV28 and TRBJ2-7, with TRBD2 as a possible D gene (6 bases). Germline V lookup: CDR1 MDHEN, CDR2 SYDVKM. Trimming stripped 6 bases from V and 12 bases from J, with 18 bases between. This CDR3 has 12 residues. CDR3 in DNA: TGTGCCAGCAGCACGGGAGCTCGCCCGGGGTACTTC. This sequence encodes CASSTGARPGYF.

CDR3 loop: CASSFDGSRIEGQYF. Written as DNA, the CDR3 is TGTGCCAGCAGCTTTGACGGGAGCAGAATCGAGGGGCAGTATTTT. The rearrangement links TRBV7-6 to TRBJ2-3; TRBD2 is a possible D gene (6 bases). CDR1 SGHVS and CDR2 FNYEAQ come from the germline V gene. The CDR3 has 15 residues. Trimming cost V 3 bases and J 11 bases, with 21 bases left between them.

V gene TRBV10-3 combines with J gene TRBJ2-1; possibly TRBD2 for D (6 bases). Trimming pared 2 bases from V and 7 bases from J, leaving 24 bases between. CDR1 and CDR2 from the germline V gene are ENHRY and SYGVKD. The CDR3 sequence is 18 residues long. The CDR3 region is CAISEITGRRGIENEQFF. CDR3 DNA: TGTGCCATCAGTGAGATAACGGGACGGAGGGGAATCGAGAATGAGCAGTTCTTC.

This CDR3 is CASSEDRGDTQYF. The CDR3 bases are TGTGCCAGCAGTGAAGATCGGGGGGATACGCAGTATTTT. The chain joins TRBV2 to TRBJ2-3, with TRBD2 as a possible D gene (6 bases). Germline V gene sequence: CDR1 SNHLY, CDR2 FYNNEI. Deletions cut 1 base from V and 6 bases from J, with 8 bases between. There are 13 residues in the CDR3.

This rearrangement joins TRBV9 to TRBJ2-2; perhaps TRBD2 as D (5 bases). Trimming cost V 3 bases and J 9 bases, with 12 bases left between them. The germline V gene has CDR1 SGDLS and CDR2 YYNGEE. The CDR3 loop spans 13 amino acids. CDR3 loop: CASSAGSSWELFF. CDR3 coding DNA: TGTGCCAGCAGCGCTGGGAGTAGCTGGGAGCTGTTTTTT.

This clone occurred a few times. The rearrangement uses TRBV6-6 and TRBJ1-3; D gene ambiguous. Trimming shortened V by 2 bases and J by 2 bases, and 10 bases separated the two germline ends. Looked up from germline, CDR1 is MNHNY and CDR2 is SVGAGI (reference sequence). The CDR3 loop spans 15 amino acids. The chain's CDR3 is CASSYLAGTGNTIYF. Here the CDR3 DNA reads TGTGCCAGCAGTTACCTGGCAGGAACTGGAAACACCATATATTTT.

This clone was counted a few times. The chain uses TRBV10-3 and TRBJ2-1; 9 bases align to TRBD2. V gave up 0 bases and J gave up 4 bases; unmatched junction bases: 4. Germline V CDR1 and CDR2: ENHRY, SYGVKD. This CDR3 contains 16 residues. CDR3 sequence reads: CAISESFAGGYNEQFF. CDR3 DNA sequence: TGTGCCATCAGTGAGTCGTTTGCGGGAGGGTACAATGAGCAGTTCTTC.

CDR3 sequence: CASSRQGRRENTEAFF. In DNA, the CDR3 is TGTGCCAGCAGCAGACAGGGGCGAAGAGAGAACACTGAAGCTTTCTTT. The gene calls are TRBV9 and TRBJ1-1; the match to TRBD1 covers 8 bases. Germline values: CDR1 SGDLS, CDR2 YYNGEE. The CDR3 spans 16 residues. Unmatched junction bases numbered 9, after V lost 4 bases and J lost 1 base.

The chain employs TRBV28 and TRBJ1-1; a possible D gene is TRBD1 (5 bases). The CDR3 has 14 residues. V lost 5 bases to trimming and J lost 0 bases, with 10 bases between them. CDR1 is MDHEN and CDR2 is SYDVKM in the germline V gene. The CDR3 reads CASSPGGVNTEAFF. In DNA, the CDR3 is TGTGCCAGCAGTCCTGGAGGGGTGAACACTGAAGCTTTCTTT.

The genes are TRBV10-2 and TRBJ1-3, with D tentatively TRBD1 (6 bases). Germline V gene lookup returns CDR1 WSHSY and CDR2 SAAADI. This CDR3 contains 15 residues. Trimming left V 2 bases short and J 4 bases short, with 12 bases between. CDR3: CASSEVAGVGNTIYF. DNA for the CDR3: TGCGCCAGCAGTGAGGTGGCAGGGGTAGGAAACACCATATATTTT.

This chain's CDR3 is CASSPPGGVEQFF. The CDR3 DNA reads TGTGCCAGCAGCCCCCCCGGGGGGGTTGAGCAGTTCTTC. The rearrangement joins TRBV11-2 to TRBJ2-1, with 8 nucleotides matching TRBD2. Germline trimming cut 5 bases from V and 9 bases from J; bases unmatched to any gene: 6. Germline V CDR1 and CDR2: SGHAT, FQNNGV. The CDR3 extends over 13 amino acids.

A remark on this clone: The germline gene is not matched at one end of the junction; a read error may be the cause. The chain is built from TRBV4-1 and TRBJ2-7, with TRBD1 matching over 7 bases. The CDR3 consists of 13 residues. From germline, CDR1 is MGHRA and CDR2 YSYEKL. CDR3 sequence reads: CASSPPTGDGVHF. CDR3 coding DNA: TGCGCCAGCAGCCCACCAACAGGGGACGGGGTGCACTTC.

This chain links TRBV4-3 with TRBJ1-3; D is unresolved. From germline, CDR1 is LGHNA and CDR2 YSLEER. The V and J ends lost 0 bases and 0 bases respectively, with 6 bases between them. The CDR3 totals 15 residues. DNA for the CDR3: TGCGCCAGCAGCCAAGACACTATCTCTGGAAACACCATATATTTT. This translates into CASSQDTISGNTIYF.

This chain uses TRBV7-9 with TRBJ2-7; TRBD2 agrees at 8 bases. Trimming cost V 5 bases and J 2 bases; bases outside gene matches: 14. Germline V gene data show CDR1 as SEHNR and CDR2 as FQNEAQ (reference sequence). The CDR3 has 17 amino acids. CDR3 DNA: TGTGCCAGCAGCCCTCCTACTAGCGGAATATACCCCTACGAGCAGTACTTC. This translates into CASSPPTSGIYPYEQYF.

This chain connects TRBV6-1 to TRBJ2-7; D possibly corresponds to TRBD1 (5 bases). The CDR3 has 12 residues. The germline V gene has CDR1 MNHNS and CDR2 SASEGT. Trimming removed 1 base from V and 4 bases from J, with 5 bases in between. The CDR3 region is CASSEGQYEQYF. In DNA form, the CDR3 reads TGTGCCAGCAGTGAAGGACAGTACGAGCAGTACTTC.

This rearrangement joins TRBV15 to TRBJ2-4, with D maybe TRBD2 (5 bases). The CDR3 consists of 14 residues. V shed 0 bases and J shed 8 bases, with 11 bases lying between them. Per germline, CDR1 LNHNV and CDR2 YYDKDF (reference sequence). CDR3 nucleotide sequence: TGTGCCACCAGCAGAGACGAAGCAGCGGACATTCAGTACTTC. Translating it yields CATSRDEAADIQYF.

The chain carries TRBV5-1 and TRBJ1-5; the D gene is possibly TRBD1 (6 bases). CDR1 and CDR2 (germline): SGHRS, YFSETQ. The CDR3 loop spans 14 amino acids. Trimming stripped 2 bases from V and 4 bases from J, with 10 bases between. CDR3 nucleotide sequence: TGCGCCAGCAGCTTCACAGGGCCTAATCAGCCCCAGCATTTT. As protein: CASSFTGPNQPQHF.

This chain links TRBV21-1 with TRBJ1-2; TRBD1, the D gene given by the table, was not confirmed from the DNA. TRBV21-1 is noted as a pseudogene. The CDR3 is 13 residues long. CDR3 in DNA: TGTGCCAGCAGCAAAACGCCAGGGGATGGCTACACCTTC. Its translation: CASSKTPGDGYTF.

This clone was seen a handful of times. This chain connects TRBV7-2 to TRBJ2-7; D not resolved. Deletions cut 4 bases from V and 7 bases from J, with 11 bases between. Germline-derived CDR1 and CDR2 are SGHTA and FQGNSA. The CDR3 is 12 residues long. The CDR3 protein is CASSSERREQYF. CDR3 in DNA: TGTGCCAGCAGCTCCGAGAGGCGGGAGCAGTACTTC.